These T cell receptor beta chains were read from a single sample in a study of blood T cell repertoires in COVID-19. Data came from immunoSEQ multiplex PCR; TCRdb stores just in-frame clones and leaves some out. The sample has 250,000 to 300,000 clones, more than 75% seen once. The specimen sequenced was peripheral blood. These receptors were taken from a woman aged 60-75 years with COVID-19, enrolled during active disease. CDR3s include the opening cysteine and the closing phenylalanine or tryptophan. A D gene is named only where the DNA matches it firmly. Clone size, where shown, is once, few, many, or a class for clones that have expanded.

abundance: few
j_gene: TRBJ1-1
len: 15
d_gene: NA
v_gene: TRBV28
CDR3nt: TGTGCCAGCAGTTTCGGAGGGTTTGGGGGGGTGAGGGCTTTCTTT
CDR3aa: CASSFGGFGGVRAFF

abundance: NA
j_gene: TRBJ1-2
len: 14
d_gene: NA
v_gene: TRBV5-1
CDR3nt: TGCGCCAGCAGCCCGGGGGGGACCGCGGCTGGCTACACCTTC
CDR3aa: CASSPGGTAAGYTF

abundance: NA
j_gene: TRBJ1-5
len: 14
d_gene: NA
v_gene: TRBV7-2
CDR3nt: TGTGCCAGCAGGATGACAGGTAGCAATCAGCCCCAGCATTTT
CDR3aa: CASRMTGSNQPQHF

abundance: NA
j_gene: TRBJ2-5
len: 16
d_gene: TRBD2
v_gene: TRBV6-2/TRBV6-3
CDR3nt: TGTGCCAGCAGTCCAACACTAGCGGGAGGGGGAGAGACCCAGTACTTC
CDR3aa: CASSPTLAGGGETQYF

abundance: NA
j_gene: TRBJ2-3
len: 18
d_gene: TRBD2
v_gene: TRBV27
CDR3nt: TGTGCCAGCAGTTTAGGGGGCGGTTTCGGGAGGGCCGAAGATACGCAGTATTTT
CDR3aa: CASSLGGGFGRAEDTQYF

abundance: NA
j_gene: TRBJ1-4
len: 13
d_gene: NA
v_gene: TRBV12-3/TRBV12-4
CDR3nt: TGTGCCAGCAGTCTACAGGGTAATGAAAAACTGTTTTTT
CDR3aa: CASSLQGNEKLFF

abundance: few
j_gene: TRBJ2-2
len: 15
d_gene: NA
v_gene: TRBV6-2/TRBV6-3
CDR3nt: TGTGCCAGCAGTTTGTACAGGGTCAACACCGGGGAGCTGTTTTTT
CDR3aa: CASSLYRVNTGELFF

abundance: NA
j_gene: TRBJ2-6
len: 15
d_gene: NA
v_gene: TRBV11-2
CDR3nt: TGTGCCAGCAGCCCAGTCAGCTCTGGGGCCAACGTCCTGACTTTC
CDR3aa: CASSPVSSGANVLTF

abundance: once
j_gene: TRBJ1-2
len: 14
d_gene: TRBD1
v_gene: TRBV19
CDR3nt: TGTGCCAGTAGCGATCGGACAGGGAAATATGGCTACACCTTC
CDR3aa: CASSDRTGKYGYTF

abundance: few
j_gene: TRBJ2-2
len: 12
d_gene: NA
v_gene: TRBV7-9
CDR3nt: TGTGCCAGCAGCTTTCCGGCCGGGGAGCTGTTTTTT
CDR3aa: CASSFPAGELFF

abundance: NA
j_gene: TRBJ2-5
len: 18
d_gene: TRBD2
v_gene: TRBV5-1
CDR3nt: TGCGCCAGCAGCTATCGTGGTAGCGGGACGTCGTTCCAAGAGACCCAGTACTTC
CDR3aa: CASSYRGSGTSFQETQYF

abundance: NA
j_gene: TRBJ1-1
len: 13
d_gene: TRBD1
v_gene: TRBV25-1
CDR3nt: TGTGCCAGCAGTGGACAGGGTTACACTGAAGCTTTCTTT
CDR3aa: CASSGQGYTEAFF

abundance: NA
j_gene: TRBJ2-2
len: 14
d_gene: TRBD1
v_gene: TRBV6-5
CDR3nt: TGTGCCAGCAGTCACAGGGGGCGCATCGGGGAGCTGTTTTTT
CDR3aa: CASSHRGRIGELFF

abundance: NA
j_gene: TRBJ1-2
len: 15
d_gene: TRBD1
v_gene: TRBV28
CDR3nt: TGTGCCAGCACCCGACCACCGGGACAGGGCTATGGCTACACCTTC
CDR3aa: CASTRPPGQGYGYTF

abundance: once
j_gene: TRBJ2-3
len: 14
d_gene: TRBD2
v_gene: TRBV7-3
CDR3nt: TGTGCCAGCAGCTCCGGGGGGATCACAGATACGCAGTATTTT
CDR3aa: CASSSGGITDTQYF

abundance: NA
j_gene: TRBJ2-7
len: 15
d_gene: TRBD1
v_gene: TRBV28
CDR3nt: TGTGCCAGCAGCTACAACAGGGGGCCCGCCTACGAGCAGTACTTC
CDR3aa: CASSYNRGPAYEQYF

abundance: NA
j_gene: TRBJ2-2
len: 13
d_gene: NA
v_gene: TRBV19
CDR3nt: TGTGCCAGTATTACACGGACATCCGGGGAGCTGTTTTTT
CDR3aa: CASITRTSGELFF

abundance: NA
j_gene: TRBJ2-3
len: 16
d_gene: NA
v_gene: TRBV5-4
CDR3nt: TGTGCCAGCAGCTTGGGGGCAGCATCTAGCACAGATACGCAGTATTTT
CDR3aa: CASSLGAASSTDTQYF

abundance: NA
j_gene: TRBJ1-1
len: 15
d_gene: NA
v_gene: TRBV5-1
CDR3nt: TGCGCCAGCAGCTTGGTGCAGGGATCAGGCACTGAAGCTTTCTTT
CDR3aa: CASSLVQGSGTEAFF

abundance: NA
j_gene: TRBJ1-4
len: 14
d_gene: TRBD1
v_gene: TRBV2
CDR3nt: TGTGCCAGCAACTGGGGGACAGTGGCTGAAAAACTGTTTTTT
CDR3aa: CASNWGTVAEKLFF

abundance: NA
j_gene: TRBJ1-4
len: 14
d_gene: NA
v_gene: TRBV15
CDR3nt: TGTGCCACCAGCAGAGATTTGGCCACAGAAAAACTGTTTTTT
CDR3aa: CATSRDLATEKLFF

abundance: NA
j_gene: TRBJ1-5
len: 14
d_gene: TRBD1
v_gene: TRBV4-1
CDR3nt: TGCGCCAGCAGCCAACAACAGGGGTGGGGGCCCCAGCATTTT
CDR3aa: CASSQQQGWGPQHF

abundance: NA
j_gene: TRBJ1-2
len: 18
d_gene: TRBD1
v_gene: TRBV19
CDR3nt: TGTGCCAGTAGTATTATACGGACAGGCGCCCAACCTAACTATGGCTACACCTTC
CDR3aa: CASSIIRTGAQPNYGYTF

abundance: NA
j_gene: TRBJ1-1
len: 14
d_gene: TRBD1
v_gene: TRBV30
CDR3nt: TGTGCCTGGAGCCGGGACAGCATGAACACTGAAGCTTTCTTT
CDR3aa: CAWSRDSMNTEAFF

abundance: once
j_gene: TRBJ2-5
len: 15
d_gene: TRBD1
v_gene: TRBV15
CDR3nt: TGTGCCACCAGCAGAGTTCAGGGGGTCGTAGAGACCCAGTACTTC
CDR3aa: CATSRVQGVVETQYF

abundance: once
j_gene: TRBJ2-3
len: 16
d_gene: NA
v_gene: TRBV4-1
CDR3nt: TGCGCCAGCAGCGCACGTAGCGACACTAGCACAGATACGCAGTATTTT
CDR3aa: CASSARSDTSTDTQYF

abundance: NA
j_gene: TRBJ2-5
len: 15
d_gene: TRBD2
v_gene: TRBV2
CDR3nt: TGTGCAGGCGTGGAGCGCGGGAGGGCCTCAGAGACCCAGTACTTC
CDR3aa: CAGVERGRASETQYF

abundance: NA
j_gene: TRBJ1-1
len: 15
d_gene: NA
v_gene: TRBV6-8
CDR3nt: TGTGCCAAAGGGGACACCCATCACTCGGGGACTGAAGCTTTCTTT
CDR3aa: CAKGDTHHSGTEAFF

abundance: NA
j_gene: TRBJ1-1
len: 15
d_gene: NA
v_gene: TRBV11-2
CDR3nt: TGTGCCAGCAGCTTAGGGGGCACGAGGAACACTGAAGCTTTCTTT
CDR3aa: CASSLGGTRNTEAFF

abundance: once
j_gene: TRBJ2-7
len: 16
d_gene: TRBD2
v_gene: TRBV7-9
CDR3nt: TGTGCCAGCAGCTTTTTGGGAGGGGCTAGCTCCTACGAGCAGTACTTC
CDR3aa: CASSFLGGASSYEQYF

abundance: NA
j_gene: TRBJ2-5
len: 15
d_gene: NA
v_gene: TRBV5-3
CDR3nt: TGTGCCACGTCTAGGGGCGGAACTAATCAAGAGACCCAGTACTTC
CDR3aa: CATSRGGTNQETQYF

abundance: NA
j_gene: TRBJ1-1
len: 13
d_gene: NA
v_gene: TRBV6-4
CDR3nt: TGTGCCAGCAGCCGGGAGGGCCACACTGAAGCTTTCTTT
CDR3aa: CASSREGHTEAFF

abundance: NA
j_gene: TRBJ2-3
len: 15
d_gene: TRBD2
v_gene: TRBV11-1
CDR3nt: TGTGCCAGCAGCCCGACTAGCGGGATCGTAGATACGCAGTATTTT
CDR3aa: CASSPTSGIVDTQYF

abundance: NA
j_gene: TRBJ2-1
len: 15
d_gene: TRBD1
v_gene: TRBV15
CDR3nt: TGTGCCACCAGCAGAGTTCAGGGGGCATACAATGAGCAGTTCTTC
CDR3aa: CATSRVQGAYNEQFF

abundance: NA
j_gene: TRBJ1-4
len: 18
d_gene: TRBD1
v_gene: TRBV28
CDR3nt: TGTGCCAGCAGTCGACAGGGGCGACTATCAGCAACTAATGAAAAACTGTTTTTT
CDR3aa: CASSRQGRLSATNEKLFF

abundance: NA
j_gene: TRBJ2-4
len: 16
d_gene: NA
v_gene: TRBV3-1/TRBV3-2
CDR3nt: TGTGCCAGCAGCCAACTCCGGGGTAGCGCCGCTCCGGTTCAGTACTTC
CDR3aa: CASSQLRGSAAPVQYF

abundance: NA
j_gene: TRBJ2-7
len: 12
d_gene: TRBD1
v_gene: TRBV6-6
CDR3nt: TGTGCCATAAAACAGGGGGCCAACGAGCAGTACTTC
CDR3aa: CAIKQGANEQYF

abundance: NA
j_gene: TRBJ2-7
len: 15
d_gene: TRBD2
v_gene: TRBV19
CDR3nt: TGTGCCAGTACCAAGACTAGCGGGAGCTCCTACGAGCAGTACTTC
CDR3aa: CASTKTSGSSYEQYF

abundance: NA
j_gene: TRBJ1-4
len: 16
d_gene: TRBD1
v_gene: TRBV18
CDR3nt: TGTGCCAGCTCACCACTCGGGACAGGGGGAAATGAAAAACTGTTTTTT
CDR3aa: CASSPLGTGGNEKLFF

abundance: NA
j_gene: TRBJ1-1
len: 15
d_gene: NA
v_gene: TRBV5-1
CDR3nt: TGCGCCAGCAGCTTGGCCCAGGGCATCGGCACTGAAGCTTTCTTT
CDR3aa: CASSLAQGIGTEAFF